This T cell receptor (beta chain) was recovered during a study of cytomegalovirus exposure and HLA in healthy donors. Turning to the study itself: Of a few hundred genotyped donors, 81% grouped in the Caucasian-associated ancestry cluster. Study-level points and caveats: The authors excluded some V segments, including TRBV6-2 and TRBV6-3, as indistinguishable.

By sample fraction, this clone is medium-sized. What it binds is unknown. The PCR ran on 60 Vbeta and 13 Jbeta primers. TCRdb keeps only in-frame clones here, not all; method: immunoSEQ multiplex PCR. The sample has roughly 69,000 clones, 65% to 70% seen once. The CDR3 has 17 residues. Deletions cut 7 bases from V and 0 bases from J, with 22 bases between. Looked up from germline, CDR1 is SGHDT and CDR2 is YYEEEE. Sequenced input: PBMCs. This sequence was found in a male donor in good health and CMV-seropositive. The chain joins TRBV5-6 to TRBJ1-1; D is perhaps TRBD1 (5 bases). The DNA for the CDR3 is TGTGCCAGCCAGCCCGAAGGGGCTGGTCTCATGAACACTGAAGCTTTCTTT. Its protein is CASQPEGAGLMNTEAFF.